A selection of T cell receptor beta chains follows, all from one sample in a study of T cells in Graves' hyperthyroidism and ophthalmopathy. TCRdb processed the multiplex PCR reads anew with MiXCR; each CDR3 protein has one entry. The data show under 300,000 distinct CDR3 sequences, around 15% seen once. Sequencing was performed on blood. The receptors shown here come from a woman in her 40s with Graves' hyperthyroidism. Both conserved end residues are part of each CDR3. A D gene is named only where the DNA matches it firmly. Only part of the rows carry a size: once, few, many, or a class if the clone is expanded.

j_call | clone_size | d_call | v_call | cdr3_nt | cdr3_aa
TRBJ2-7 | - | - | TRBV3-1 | TGTGCCAGCATCCATAGGTCGGACTCCTACGAGCAGTACTTC | CASIHRSDSYEQYF
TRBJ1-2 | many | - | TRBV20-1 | TGCAGTGCTAGACCCCAGATTGACTATGGCTACACCTTC | CSARPQIDYGYTF
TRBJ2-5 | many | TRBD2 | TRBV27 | TGTGCCAGCAGTTTAGAGTATCGAGCGGGAGTAAGGGAGACCCAGTACTTC | CASSLEYRAGVRETQYF
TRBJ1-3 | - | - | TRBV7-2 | TGCGCCAGCAGCCATTCCGAACCCAGGGGAGGAGAAGGAAACACCATATATTTT | CASSHSEPRGGEGNTIYF
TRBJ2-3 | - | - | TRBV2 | TGTGCCAGCAGTGACGCTCGGGGGCTCACAGATACGCAGTATTTT | CASSDARGLTDTQYF
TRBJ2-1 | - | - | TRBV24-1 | TGTGCCACCAGTAGTACCAGGATGGGCAATGAGCAGTTCTTC | CATSSTRMGNEQFF
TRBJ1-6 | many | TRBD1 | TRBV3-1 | TGTGCCAGCAGCCCCGTCGGGACAGGTCCCTCGGCCCTCCACTTT | CASSPVGTGPSALHF
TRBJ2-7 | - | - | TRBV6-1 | TGTGCCAGCGGCGGGGCAGGGGGGAAGCCAAACGAGCAGTACTTC | CASGGAGGKPNEQYF
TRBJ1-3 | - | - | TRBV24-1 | TGTGCCACCAGTGACCCAGGCGTTGGAAACACCATATATTTT | CATSDPGVGNTIYF
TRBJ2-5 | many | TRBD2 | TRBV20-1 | TGCAGTGCCGCCCCGGGAGGGGCAGGAGAGACCCAGTACTTC | CSAAPGGAGETQYF
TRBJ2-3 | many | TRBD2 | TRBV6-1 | TGTGCCAGCAGAGTAGCGGGAGGCACAGATACGCAGTATTTT | CASRVAGGTDTQYF
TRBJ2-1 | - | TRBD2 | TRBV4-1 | TGCGCCAGCAGCCTCCAACCCGGGACTAAGGGTGGCAATGAGCAGTTCTTC | CASSLQPGTKGGNEQFF
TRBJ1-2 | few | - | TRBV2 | TGTGCCAGCAGTGAAGCGGGGGCCGCAGGGAGCGGCTACACCTTC | CASSEAGAAGSGYTF
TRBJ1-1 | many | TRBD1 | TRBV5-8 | TGTGCCAGCAGCTGGGCCCGGGACAGGGGGACTGAAGCTTTCTTT | CASSWARDRGTEAFF
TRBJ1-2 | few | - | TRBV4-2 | TGTGCCAGCAGCCAAGTCGGAGGGCAGCGCTATGGCTACACCTTC | CASSQVGGQRYGYTF
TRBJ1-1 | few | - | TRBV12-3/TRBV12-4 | TGTGCCAGCAGTCCCGGATTTGAAGCTTTCTTT | CASSPGFEAFF
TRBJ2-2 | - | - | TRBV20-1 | TGCAGTGCTCCCGGGCCGCGGACCGGGGAGCTGTTTTTT | CSAPGPRTGELFF
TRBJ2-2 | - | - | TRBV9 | TGTGCCAGCAGCGTTTGCTACACCAACGGGGAGCTGTTTTTT | CASSVCYTNGELFF
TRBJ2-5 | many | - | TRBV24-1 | TGTGCCACCAGTGATTGGGACGGAGGACAAGAGACCCAGTACTTC | CATSDWDGGQETQYF
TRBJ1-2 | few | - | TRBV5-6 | TGTGCCAGCAGGGCCAGGGTATATTCCTATGGCTACACCTTC | CASRARVYSYGYTF
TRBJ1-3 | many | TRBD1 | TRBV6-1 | TGTGCCAGCAGTGGCTCACAGGGGATTTCTGGAAACACCATATATTTT | CASSGSQGISGNTIYF
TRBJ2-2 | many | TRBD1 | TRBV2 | TGTGCCAGCAGTACAACCGGGACAGTGAACACCGGGGAGCTGTTTTTT | CASSTTGTVNTGELFF
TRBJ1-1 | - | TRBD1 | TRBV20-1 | TGCAGTGCTAGGAGGGGGCGCCTCACTGAAGCTTTCTTT | CSARRGRLTEAFF
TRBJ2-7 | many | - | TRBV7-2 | TGTGCCAGCAGCTTAGTCCGCACCTCCTACGAGCAGTACTTC | CASSLVRTSYEQYF
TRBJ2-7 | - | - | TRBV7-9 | TGTGCCAGCAGCTTAGGCTCGCATCGCGAGCAGTACTTC | CASSLGSHREQYF
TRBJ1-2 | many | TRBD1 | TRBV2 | TGTGCCAGCAGTTTCCCTGGGACAGGGGATAACTATGGCTACACCTTC | CASSFPGTGDNYGYTF
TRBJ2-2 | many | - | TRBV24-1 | TGTGCCACCAGTAAGAGGGCGAACACCGGGGAGCTGTTTTTT | CATSKRANTGELFF
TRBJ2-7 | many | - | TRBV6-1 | TGTGCCAGCAGTGCCACCACCGGGACTGCTATCCACGAGCAGTACTTC | CASSATTGTAIHEQYF
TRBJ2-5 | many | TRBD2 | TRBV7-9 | TGTGCCACGACTAGCGGGACCCAAGAGACCCAGTACTTC | CATTSGTQETQYF
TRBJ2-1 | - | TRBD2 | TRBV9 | TGTGCCAGCAGCGGTGGCGGGAGTTGGGCCAATGAGCAGTTCTTC | CASSGGGSWANEQFF
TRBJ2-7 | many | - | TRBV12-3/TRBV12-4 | TGTGCCATCGCTACAGGGTCCTACGAGCAGTACTTC | CAIATGSYEQYF
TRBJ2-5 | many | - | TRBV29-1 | TGCAGCGTTGAAGATTCAACGGCCCAAGAGACCCAGTACTTC | CSVEDSTAQETQYF
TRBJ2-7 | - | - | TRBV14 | TGTGCCAGCAGCCAAGGACGGAAGCAGTACTTC | CASSQGRKQYF
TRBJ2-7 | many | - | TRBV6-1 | TGTGCCAGCAAAATACAGGGATACGAGCAGTACTTC | CASKIQGYEQYF
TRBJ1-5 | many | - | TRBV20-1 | TGCAGTGCCCGGGCCCTAAGGGGGCAGCCCCAGCATTTT | CSARALRGQPQHF
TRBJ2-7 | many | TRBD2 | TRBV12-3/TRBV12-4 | TGTGCCAGCAGTTTCGGCGGGAGGGCCTCTCACGAGCAGTACTTC | CASSFGGRASHEQYF
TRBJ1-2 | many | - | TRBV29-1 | TGCAGCGTTCTTTGGTCGATTAACTATGGCTACACCTTC | CSVLWSINYGYTF
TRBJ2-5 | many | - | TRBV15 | TGTGCCACCAGCAGAGTTCTGGTTGAAGAGACCCAGTACTTC | CATSRVLVEETQYF
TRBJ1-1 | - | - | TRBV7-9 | TGTGCCAGCAGCTTAGCGACAGGCCCTGAAGCTTTCTTT | CASSLATGPEAFF
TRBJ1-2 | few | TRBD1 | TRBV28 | TGTGCCAGCAGTTGGGGACAGGGTGGCTACACCTTC | CASSWGQGGYTF
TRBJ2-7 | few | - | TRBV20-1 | TGCAGTGCTAGAGGGCCAAGCTCGAGCTCCTACGAGCAGTACTTC | CSARGPSSSSYEQYF
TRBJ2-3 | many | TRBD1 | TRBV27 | TGTGCCAGCAGTTTCACAGGGGCAGATACGCAGTATTTT | CASSFTGADTQYF
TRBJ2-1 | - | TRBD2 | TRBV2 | TGTGCCAGCAGTGCCGGACTAGCGGGAGGGGGAGGCGATGAGCAGTTCTTC | CASSAGLAGGGGDEQFF
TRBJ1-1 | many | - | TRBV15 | TGTGCCACCAGCAGAGATCAGCTAATGAACACTGAAGCTTTCTTT | CATSRDQLMNTEAFF
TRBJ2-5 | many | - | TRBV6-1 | TGTGCCAGCAGTGCCCAGAGGGGGGAGACCCAGTACTTC | CASSAQRGETQYF
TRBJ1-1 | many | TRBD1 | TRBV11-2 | TGTGCCAGCAGCTTAGATCGACAGGGGGGCACTGAAGCTTTCTTT | CASSLDRQGGTEAFF